The 20 T cell receptor beta chains given below trace back to one sample, sequenced in a study of T cells in Graves' hyperthyroidism and ophthalmopathy. TCR beta CDR3 region amplification was performed from RNA transcripts. An initial round of RT-PCR targeting the TCR CDR3 relied on the HTBI primer set. TCRdb re-called the multiplex PCR reads through MiXCR, storing one row per CDR3 protein. This sample has roughly 250,000 distinct CDR3 sequences, with more than 12% found just once. What was sequenced was blood. Receptors originate from a woman in her thirties or forties with Graves' hyperthyroidism that later progressed to Graves' ophthalmopathy.

The table lists this clonotype with many counts. This chain connects TRBV28 to TRBJ1-2; 7 positions match TRBD1. J lost 8 bases, V lost 10 bases, and 13 bases had no gene match. From germline, CDR1 is MDHEN and CDR2 SYDVKM. The CDR3 is 13 amino acids. The CDR3 DNA reads TGTGCCACTCTGAGACAGGGAACAGGCGGCTACACCTTC. Translated: CATLRQGTGGYTF.

Points on this clonotype: Mismatch with germline at one junction end may stem from a read error. V gene TRBV27 combines with J gene TRBJ1-3; TRBD1 might be the D (6 bases). Germline V gene lookup returns CDR1 MNHEY and CDR2 SMNVEV (reference sequence). This CDR3 contains 17 residues. CDR3 coding DNA: TGTGCCAGCAGTTTAGTCCGGACAGAAGGCTCTGGAAACACCACATATTTT. Its protein is CASSLVRTEGSGNTTYF.

This sequence joins TRBV19 and TRBJ1-4; no firm D call. Germline values: CDR1 LNHDA, CDR2 SQIVND (reference sequence). Trimming took 1 base from V and 8 from J, leaving 11 bases between them. The CDR3 spans 14 residues. The CDR3 loop reads CASSIGRDGEKLFF. The CDR3 nucleotides are TGTGCCAGTAGTATAGGGCGTGACGGCGAAAAACTGTTTTTT.

In its sample, this clonotype was seen many times. The chain has TRBV18 and TRBJ2-3; D gene ambiguous. The CDR3 runs 16 residues. V lost 1 base and J lost 2, with 13 bases in between. Germline loops: CDR1 KGHSH, CDR2 LQKENI. CDR3 amino acids: CASSPQDLIITDTQYF. The CDR3 DNA is TGTGCCAGCTCACCACAAGACCTAATTATCACAGATACGCAGTATTTT. Variable domain in full (rest from reference TRBV18 and TRBJ2-3): NAGVMQNPRHLVRRRGQEARLRCSPMKGHSHVYWYRQLPEEGLKFMVYLQKENIIDESGMPKERFSAEFPKEGPSILRIQQVVRGDSAAYFCASSPQDLIITDTQYFGPGTRLTVL.

This clonotype came up many times. This sequence joins TRBV30 and TRBJ2-7; D is unresolved. The CDR3 totals 15 residues. Trimming shortened V by 0 bases and J by 3 bases, and 15 bases separated the two germline ends. Germline V CDR1 and CDR2: GTSNPN, SVGIG (reference sequence). CDR3 loop: CAWSVNPGGVYEQYF. The CDR3 bases are TGTGCCTGGAGTGTAAACCCCGGTGGGGTCTACGAGCAGTACTTC.

In this sample, this clonotype turned up many times. The CDR3 DNA sequence: TGCGCCAGCAGCCCCCCATTAGCGGGAAAAAATGAGCAGTTCTTC. Translating it yields CASSPPLAGKNEQFF. This chain joins TRBV5-1 and TRBJ2-1, with 8 bases matching TRBD2. V was pared by 4 bases and J by 7 bases, with 10 bases of the junction left unmatched. Germline loops: CDR1 SGHRS, CDR2 YFSETQ. The CDR3 length is 15 residues. Filled out from reference TRBV5-1 and TRBJ2-1, the complete variable domain reads KAGVTQTPRYLIKTRGQQVTLSCSPISGHRSVSWYQQTPGQGLQFLFEYFSETQRNKGNFPGRFSGRQFSNSRSEMNVSTLELGDSALYLCASSPPLAGKNEQFFGPGTRLTVL.

The chain joins TRBV20-1 to TRBJ2-3; no firm D call. The CDR3 is made up of 12 amino acids. Trimming stripped 3 bases from V and 6 bases from J, with 10 bases between. Germline CDR1 DFQATT, CDR2 SNEGSKA (reference sequence). CDR3 nucleotide sequence: TGCAGTGCTAGGATAGTTTTCGATACGCAGTATTTT. This translates into CSARIVFDTQYF.

This clonotype was found many times. The genes are TRBV29-1 and TRBJ1-1, with TRBD1 matching over 9 bases. Trimming removed 6 bases from V and 4 bases from J; junction bases left unmatched: 12. The CDR3 contains 15 residues. Germline V gene data show CDR1 as SQVTM and CDR2 as ANQGSEA. The CDR3 DNA follows: TGCAGCGTAACCGGGACAGGGAGGGTCGGCACTGAAGCTTTCTTT. Protein product: CSVTGTGRVGTEAFF.

This clonotype was counted between two and nine times. As DNA, the CDR3 is TGCAGTGCTCCCGCCAAAGAATTCAGACAGTCCTCCTATGGCTACACCTTC. It codes for CSAPAKEFRQSSYGYTF. V is TRBV20-1 and J is TRBJ1-2; weak D call: TRBD1 (5 bases). Germline V gene data show CDR1 as DFQATT and CDR2 as SNEGSKA (reference sequence). Trimming removed 5 bases from V and 4 bases from J, with 26 bases in between. The CDR3 contains 17 residues.

In this sample, this clonotype turned up many times. The chain is built from TRBV30 and TRBJ1-5; TRBD1 matches 7 bases. In germline, CDR1 is GTSNPN, CDR2 SVGIG (reference sequence). The CDR3 is 14 amino acids. The V gene end was trimmed by 0 bases and the J gene end by 7 bases; junction bases not matched to a gene: 6. Written as DNA, the CDR3 is TGTGCCTGGAGTGTCAACAGGGGTTGGCAGCCCCAGCATTTT. This sequence encodes CAWSVNRGWQPQHF.

This clonotype was detected ten times or more. The V and J genes are TRBV12-5 and TRBJ2-3; perhaps TRBD2 as D (6 bases). Germline values: CDR1 LGHNT, CDR2 FRNRAP. V lost 1 base and J 2 bases, leaving 13 bases between the germline ends. This CDR3 comprises 16 residues. This CDR3 reads CASGLATSYSTDTQYF. DNA for the CDR3: TGTGCTAGTGGTTTGGCAACTAGCTATTCCACAGATACGCAGTATTTT.

This clonotype occurred many times. The J gene is TRBJ2-1, the V gene TRBV28, with 8 bases lining up with TRBD2. The junction had 18 bases not matched to a gene; V was cut back by 8 bases and J by 9 bases. The CDR3 consists of 16 residues. The germline V gene has CDR1 MDHEN and CDR2 SYDVKM. Here the CDR3 DNA reads TGTGCCAGCCGCCCCAGGGAGCGGGAGTTCGCATGTGAGCAGTTCTTC. Translating it yields CASRPREREFACEQFF.

Ten or more counts support this clonotype. The chain employs TRBV20-1 and TRBJ2-7; 7 nucleotides line up with TRBD1. The germline V gene encodes CDR1 DFQATT and CDR2 SNEGSKA (reference sequence). Trimming took 6 bases from V and 4 from J; bases not matched to a gene: 9. The CDR3 sequence is 13 residues long. CDR3 in amino acids: CSAVQGSGYEQYF. In DNA, the CDR3 is TGCAGTGCCGTACAGGGGTCTGGGTACGAGCAGTACTTC.

This clonotype was seen repeatedly, ten times or more. The chain combines TRBV11-2 with TRBJ1-4; D is ambiguous. The length of the CDR3 is 16 residues. V dropped 4 bases and J dropped 0 bases, with 12 bases sitting between them. Germline lookup yields CDR1 SGHAT and CDR2 FQNNGV. The CDR3 is CASSSRVGATNEKLFF. CDR3 in DNA: TGTGCCAGCAGCTCTAGAGTAGGAGCAACTAATGAAAAACTGTTTTTT.

This clonotype was counted at least ten times. The chain links TRBV28 to TRBJ2-7, with D uncertain. This CDR3 is built from 14 residues. V lost 5 bases and J lost 0, with 11 bases in between. CDR1 is MDHEN, CDR2 SYDVKM, per germline. The CDR3 bases are TGTGCCAGCAGTCAGACCGGCCCCTCCTACGAGCAGTACTTC. Its protein is CASSQTGPSYEQYF.

The chain uses TRBV5-1 and TRBJ2-6, with TRBD1 matching 9 bases. CDR1 is SGHRS, CDR2 YFSETQ, per germline. Trimming removed 4 bases from V and 5 bases from J; junction bases left unmatched: 10. The CDR3 is made up of 17 amino acids. CDR3 bases: TGCGCCAGCAGCCGGGACAGGGACCAAGGGCGGGCCAACGTCCTGACTTTC. Its protein product is CASSRDRDQGRANVLTF.

In its sample, this clonotype was seen a few times. The rearrangement uses TRBV4-1 and TRBJ1-5; D not certain. This CDR3 region has 18 residues. Germline CDR1 reads MGHRA; CDR2 reads YSYEKL. Trimming took off 0 bases at V and 0 bases at J, with 15 bases between the two ends. The CDR3 region is CASSQEVHFLRSNQPQHF. The DNA for the CDR3 is TGCGCCAGCAGCCAAGAGGTTCACTTCCTACGTAGCAATCAGCCCCAGCATTTT.

This clonotype occurred a few times. The V and J genes are TRBV28 and TRBJ1-1; 9 bases fit TRBD1. Germline CDR1 and CDR2: MDHEN and SYDVKM. The CDR3 has 16 amino acids. The junction had 4 bases not matched to a gene; V was cut back by 2 bases and J by 0 bases. CDR3 sequence: CASSLMGTGLNTEAFF. DNA of the CDR3: TGTGCCAGCAGTTTAATGGGGACAGGGCTGAACACTGAAGCTTTCTTT.

This clonotype appeared many times. The V and J genes are TRBV28 and TRBJ2-5; D uncertain. The CDR3 runs to 11 residues. V was pared by 5 bases and J by 5 bases, with 6 bases between. The germline V gene has CDR1 MDHEN and CDR2 SYDVKM. CDR3 DNA sequence: TGTGCCAGCAGTAGTCTGGAGACCCAGTACTTC. Translating gives CASSSLETQYF.

This clonotype was seen many times. The genes are TRBV2 and TRBJ2-1, with 8 bases matching TRBD2. Germline V gives CDR1 SNHLY, CDR2 FYNNEI. With 8 bases clipped from V and 7 bases from J, the junction kept 10 bases outside the gene matches. This CDR3 region has 14 residues. CDR3 nucleotides: TGTGCCAGCTCCTTAGCGGGAACGGGTAATGAGCAGTTCTTC. This codes for CASSLAGTGNEQFF.